These 20 T cell receptor beta chains were all obtained from the same sample, sequenced in a study of T cells in Graves' hyperthyroidism and ophthalmopathy. There were TCR beta CDR3 regions amplified from RNA transcripts. HTBI primers were employed in a first-round RT-PCR of the TCR CDR3. TCRdb re-analysed the multiplex PCR reads in MiXCR, keeping a single row per CDR3 protein. The table lists 250,000 to 300,000 distinct CDR3 sequences, nearly 15% of them singletons. Specimen: blood. The source of these receptors is a woman aged 45-65 years with Graves' hyperthyroidism that later progressed to Graves' ophthalmopathy.

As for this clonotype: A much larger clone differs from this one at a single base, so this may be a read error. The chain employs TRBV3-1 and TRBJ2-2, with D tentatively TRBD1 or TRBD2 (5 bases each). In germline, CDR1 is LGHDT, CDR2 YNNKEL (reference sequence). The CDR3 extends over 17 amino acids. V lost 6 bases, J lost 5 bases, and 22 bases lay in between. The DNA of the CDR3 is TGTGCCAGCAGGAAATACGGGGCAGGGAAGGGGACCGGGGAGCTGTTTTTT. As protein: CASRKYGAGKGTGELFF. Complete variable domain (other parts from reference TRBV3-1 and TRBJ2-2): DTAVSQTPKYLVTQMGNDKSIKCEQNLGHDTMYWYKQDSKKFLKIMFSYNNKELIINETVPNRFSPKSPDKAHLNLHINSLELGDSAVYFCASRKYGAGKGTGELFFGEGSRLTVL.

This clonotype was picked up many times. The chain combines TRBV20-1 with TRBJ2-2; 10 bases fit TRBD1. After removal of 5 bases from V and 4 bases from J, the junction contained 1 base not matched to a gene. CDR1 and CDR2 (germline): DFQATT, SNEGSKA (reference sequence). CDR3 length: 13 amino acids. DNA of the CDR3: TGCAGTGCTGGACAGGGGGGCACCGGGGAGCTGTTTTTT. It codes for CSAGQGGTGELFF.

This clonotype has a handful of counts. The J gene is TRBJ1-1, the V gene TRBV14; the D gene is possibly TRBD1 (6 bases). Germline V CDR1 and CDR2: SGHDN, FVKESK. This CDR3 comprises 14 residues. Trimming left V 3 bases short and J 1 base short, with 9 bases between. The CDR3 sequence: CASSQYRENTEAFF. The CDR3 nucleotides read TGTGCCAGCAGCCAGTACAGGGAGAACACTGAAGCTTTCTTT.

Turning to this clonotype: Germline and junction disagree at one end, which may indicate a read error. J is TRBJ2-5 and V is TRBV5-1; perhaps TRBD1 as D (5 bases). The CDR3 is made up of 15 amino acids. Looked up from germline, CDR1 is SGHRS and CDR2 is YFSETQ. The CDR3 is CASSSIGAGPETQYF. In nucleotides, the CDR3 is TGCGCCAGCAGCTCCATTGGGGCAGGGCCAGAGACCCAGTATTTC. The variable domain in full, with the rest retrieved from reference TRBV5-1 and TRBJ2-5, is KAGVTQTPRYLIKTRGQQVTLSCSPISGHRSVSWYQQTPGQGLQFLFEYFSETQRNKGNFPGRFSGRQFSNSRSEMNVSTLELGDSALYLCASSSIGAGPETQYFGPGTRLLVL.

The chain uses TRBV5-1 and TRBJ2-7; TRBD2 matches 11 bases. CDR3 length: 16 residues. Germline CDR1 reads SGHRS; CDR2 reads YFSETQ. V dropped 0 bases and J dropped 2; count of bases not matched to a gene: 4. The CDR3 DNA is TGCGCCAGCAGCTTGGCTAGCGGGAGGCCCACCTACGAGCAGTACTTC. Translation gives CASSLASGRPTYEQYF. The whole variable domain, remainder taken from reference TRBV5-1 and TRBJ2-7, is KAGVTQTPRYLIKTRGQQVTLSCSPISGHRSVSWYQQTPGQGLQFLFEYFSETQRNKGNFPGRFSGRQFSNSRSEMNVSTLELGDSALYLCASSLASGRPTYEQYFGPGTRLTVT.

This clonotype came up once. The rearrangement joins TRBV19 to TRBJ2-1; no clear D gene. CDR3 length: 15 residues. Germline V CDR1 and CDR2: LNHDA, SQIVND (reference sequence). The ends were cut back, 1 base at V and 2 bases at J, with 9 bases in the middle. The DNA of the CDR3 is TGTGCCAGTAGTATAGTATCAGCCCCCTACAATGAGCAGTTCTTC. Protein sequence: CASSIVSAPYNEQFF.

This clonotype was seen at least ten times. The chain joins TRBV3-1 to TRBJ2-7; D perhaps matches TRBD2 (5 bases). The germline V gene has CDR1 LGHDT and CDR2 YNNKEL (reference sequence). Trimming shortened V by 3 bases and J by 7 bases, and 7 bases separated the two germline ends. The length of the CDR3 is 11 residues. CDR3 sequence reads: CASSQSGEQYF. Here the CDR3 DNA reads TGTGCCAGCAGCCAGTCGGGGGAGCAGTACTTC.

This clonotype was counted at least ten times. The genes are TRBV20-1 and TRBJ1-6; 7 bases line up with TRBD1. CDR1 and CDR2 from the germline V gene are DFQATT and SNEGSKA (reference sequence). V dropped 1 base and J dropped 9; count of bases not matched to a gene: 9. There are 15 residues in the CDR3. In DNA form, the CDR3 reads TGCAGTGCTAGAGTCACCCGGGACAGAATTTCACCCCTCCACTTT. Amino acid sequence: CSARVTRDRISPLHF.

The table lists this clonotype with many counts. A much larger clone differs from this one at a single base, so this may be a read error. This chain joins TRBV5-4 and TRBJ2-3; 14 bases fit TRBD2. The CDR3 has 15 residues. Germline values: CDR1 SGHNT, CDR2 YYREEE (reference sequence). J gave up 4 bases and V 3 bases, and 1 base lay outside the gene matches. CDR3 DNA sequence: TGTGCCAGCAGCTCGACTAGCGGGAGGGCAGATACGCAGTATTTT. Protein sequence: CASSSTSGRADTQYF.

This chain links TRBV6-2 or TRBV6-3 with TRBJ2-7; D gene ambiguous. V lost 7 bases, J lost 4 bases, and 11 bases lay in between. The CDR3 has 12 residues. The germline V gene encodes CDR1 MNHEY and CDR2 SVGEGT. CDR3 sequence (DNA): TGTGCCAGCACTAAATACGCGTACGAGCAGTACTTC. Encoded protein: CASTKYAYEQYF.

The table lists this clonotype with many counts. The rearrangement links TRBV9 to TRBJ2-3, with D tentatively TRBD2 (6 bases). CDR3 length: 16 residues. V was trimmed by 0 bases and J by 2 bases, leaving 13 bases between them. CDR1 and CDR2 (germline): SGDLS, YYNGEE. For the CDR3, the DNA is TGTGCCAGCAGCGTAGCTTTAGCGGACAACACAGATACGCAGTATTTT. Translation gives CASSVALADNTDTQYF.

This clonotype was counted at least ten times. The CDR3 protein is CSASRLAGVETQYF. Written as DNA, the CDR3 is TGCAGTGCTAGTAGACTAGCGGGAGTAGAGACCCAGTACTTC. This rearrangement joins TRBV20-1 to TRBJ2-5; 12 nucleotides line up with TRBD2. The CDR3 sequence is 14 residues long. Unmatched junction bases numbered 3, after V lost 3 bases and J lost 4 bases. The germline V gene has CDR1 DFQATT and CDR2 SNEGSKA (reference sequence).

At least ten counts were recorded for this clonotype. Here the CDR3 DNA reads TGTGCCAGCAGACGAGGGACTGACGATGGCTACACCTTC. As protein: CASRRGTDDGYTF. The chain uses TRBV7-9 and TRBJ1-2; D is perhaps TRBD1 (5 bases). CDR1 is SEHNR and CDR2 is FQNEAQ in the germline V gene (reference sequence). V lost 6 bases and J 6 bases, leaving 14 bases between the germline ends. The CDR3 consists of 13 residues.

This clonotype has ten or more counts. The rearrangement links TRBV28 to TRBJ1-5; D unclear. The germline CDR1 and CDR2 sequences are MDHEN and SYDVKM. CDR3 size: 14 residues. V dropped 1 base and J dropped 4 bases, with 8 bases sitting between them. The CDR3 nucleotides read TGTGCCAGCAGTTTATCCTCCCGTAATCAGCCCCAGCATTTT. Translation gives CASSLSSRNQPQHF. The variable domain in full, completed from reference TRBV28 and TRBJ1-5, reads DVKVTQSSRYLVKRTGEKVFLECVQDMDHENMFWYRQDPGLGLRLIYFSYDVKMKEKGDIPEGYSVSREKKERFSLILESASTNQTSMYLCASSLSSRNQPQHFGDGTRLSIL.

This clonotype has ten or more counts. The gene calls are TRBV15 and TRBJ2-3; the D gene is possibly TRBD2 (6 bases). The CDR3 extends over 14 amino acids. Germline assignment: CDR1 LNHNV and CDR2 YYDKDF (reference sequence). Trimming took 3 bases from V and 4 from J, leaving 11 bases between them. The CDR3 DNA is TGTGCCACCAGCAGTCGGCGGGACTCAGATACGCAGTATTTT. It codes for CATSSRRDSDTQYF.

This clonotype occurred a few times. A much larger clone differs by one base, so this may be a read error. The chain carries TRBV2 and TRBJ2-7; no definite D call. Germline V lookup: CDR1 SNHLY, CDR2 FYNNEI. The CDR3 consists of 11 residues. The V and J ends lost 7 bases and 13 bases respectively, with 17 bases between them. CDR3 in amino acids: CASNSKGRHYF. The CDR3 DNA reads TGTGCCAGCAATTCGAAAGGAAGGCACTACTTC.

This clonotype has a handful of counts. The chain recombines TRBV29-1 with TRBJ1-1; D is unresolved. V gave up 5 bases and J gave up 6 bases, with 10 bases separating them. Germline V gene data show CDR1 as SQVTM and CDR2 as ANQGSEA. The CDR3 covers 11 residues. The CDR3 nucleotides are TGCAGCGTTCTCACCGGGCCTGAAGCTTTCTTT. Encoded protein: CSVLTGPEAFF. Complete variable domain (other parts from reference TRBV29-1 and TRBJ1-1): SAVISQKPSRDICQRGTSLTIQCQVDSQVTMMFWYRQQPGQSLTLIATANQGSEATYESGFVIDKFPISRPNLTFSTLTVSNMSPEDSSIYLCSVLTGPEAFFGQGTRLTVV.

The sample holds many counts of this clonotype. V and J are TRBV12-3 or TRBV12-4 and TRBJ1-1; D uncertain. The germline V and J ends were trimmed by 10 bases and 1 base, with 13 bases remaining between them. This CDR3 has 13 residues. DNA of the CDR3: TGTGCCATCCTCCGGTCTCCGAACACTGAAGCTTTCTTT. Translation: CAILRSPNTEAFF.

This clonotype was observed at least ten times. The rearrangement joins TRBV20-1 to TRBJ2-2, with 9 positions matching TRBD1. The CDR3 is made up of 15 amino acids. CDR1 DFQATT and CDR2 SNEGSKA come from the germline V gene (reference sequence). The ends lost 1 base at V and 7 bases at J; junction bases unmatched: 7. The CDR3 loop reads CSARGTGESVGELFF. In DNA form, the CDR3 reads TGCAGTGCTAGAGGGACAGGGGAGTCGGTCGGGGAGCTGTTTTTT.

Ten or more counts support this clonotype. The rearrangement uses TRBV20-1 and TRBJ2-7; the D call may be TRBD1 or TRBD2 (5 bases each). This CDR3 is built from 14 residues. V was clipped by 2 bases and J by 3 bases, with 14 bases between them. CDR1 and CDR2 from the germline V gene are DFQATT and SNEGSKA (reference sequence). The CDR3, as DNA: TGCAGTGCTAGACCCCGGGACCACCTCTACGAGCAGTACTTC. Amino acids: CSARPRDHLYEQYF.